This TCR beta chain was captured in a study of blood T cell repertoires in COVID-19. Researchers sorted participants into cohorts using their self-reported clinical history. J was trimmed by 6 bases and V by 4 bases; bases with no gene match: 6. The V gene's germline CDR1 is LNHDA and CDR2 SQIVND (reference sequence). The CDR3 runs 15 residues. In the original analysis: Amplification from reference gene primers served as the basis for estimated nucleated cell counts. Profiling relied on immunoSEQ multiplex PCR, and the TCRdb table lists in-frame clones only, not all of them. The DNA was the basis for D and trimming; V, J and clone size are from that table. The sample holds approximately 390,000 clones, roughly 86% seen once.

The specimen sequenced was PBMCs or T cells enriched from blood (not recorded which). The source is a woman aged 40 to 49 with acute COVID-19. The rearrangement uses TRBV19 and TRBJ1-5; TRBD1 aligns across 10 bases. The CDR3 DNA sequence: TGTGCCAGTAGTACAAAGGACAGGGGGAGTCAGCCCCAGCATTTT. Amino acid sequence: CASSTKDRGSQPQHF.